Given below is one T cell receptor beta chain in context. Antigen unknown. The entry originates in a study of spatial heterogeneity in lung cancer. Turning to the study itself: Alpha-chain detections were consistently fewer than beta-chain detections among the sequences.

V lost 0 bases, J lost 0 bases, and 6 bases lay in between. The V gene's germline CDR1 is SGHRS and CDR2 YFSETQ. The CDR3 sequence is 14 residues long. Study-level points and caveats: Relative to follow-up, resection was when ubiquitous expanded tumor TCRs appeared more in blood.

Time point given: sample taken at primary tumor resection. The study sequenced unsorted whole RNA from tumor, nontumor lung or frozen PBMC. Each TCR cDNA molecule carried a unique molecular identifier. TCRdb reprocessed the 5' RACE reads via MiXCR and lists one record per CDR3 protein. The sample contains 12,000 to 15,000 distinct CDR3 sequences, 7.9% of which appear only once. The chain links TRBV5-1 to TRBJ2-5; no clear D. The input for sequencing was PBMCs, taken at surgery. This receptor was identified in a female donor with early-stage non-small cell lung cancer. The CDR3 sequence: CASSLAGNQETQYF. DNA of the CDR3: TGCGCCAGCAGCTTGGCCGGTAACCAAGAGACCCAGTACTTC.